This T cell receptor (beta chain) was recorded in a study of response to subunit inactivated influenza vaccine. In germline, CDR1 is SGHAT, CDR2 FQNNGV. This CDR3 has 17 amino acids. About this clonotype itself: Its target is unknown. At one of its ends the junction is not consistent with the germline gene, which may arise from a read error.

TCRdb re-called the RT-PCR reads through MiXCR, storing one row per CDR3 protein. The sample gives approximately 570,000 distinct CDR3 sequences, about 8% of which show up once; 13% is in the top ten. Findings and caveats of the study: Authors suggested that a seasonal influenza vaccination recruits few new T cells each time.

The chain uses TRBV11-2 and TRBJ2-7, with 8 bases identical to TRBD1. The material sequenced was PBMCs from blood, taken about 23 months after vaccination. This TCR was recovered from a man between 45 and 75 years old who received an inactivated influenza vaccine. CDR3 sequence reads: CASSSGTGYPISYEQYF. In DNA form, the CDR3 reads TGCGCCAGCAGCTCCGGGACAGGCTATCCCATCTCCTACGAGCAGTACTTC.